The 7 T cell receptor beta chains presented below share a single source sample, sequenced in a study of shared clonotypes between healthy human individuals. Data came from immunoSEQ multiplex PCR; TCRdb stores just in-frame clones and leaves some out. The repertoire holds roughly 2.2 million clones, with about 92% as singletons. What was sequenced was naive CD4+ T cells from PBMCs. Described subset: CD45RA+ positively selected. These receptor sequences come from a man in his late teens or twenties in good health. Some clones in this sample may be carry-over from other donors' samples.

V usage is TRBV4-1 and J usage is TRBJ1-1; unclear D gene. The CDR3 is made up of 20 amino acids. Trimming took 4 bases from V and 5 from J, leaving 32 bases between them. Germline lookup yields CDR1 MGHRA and CDR2 YSYEKL. CDR3 bases: TGCGCCAGCAGCCGAGACACAACGGCAAGCGGATCGGGTGTATGGACTGAAGCTTTCTTT. Translated: CASSRDTTASGSGVWTEAFF.

This rearrangement joins TRBV7-3 to TRBJ2-5; D unclear. Trimming took off 2 bases at V and 3 bases at J, with 7 bases between the two ends. The germline CDR1 and CDR2 sequences are SGHTA and FQGTGA. The CDR3 loop spans 13 amino acids. For the CDR3, the DNA is TGTGCCAGCAGCTTATATGAGGAAGAGACCCAGTACTTC. Translated: CASSLYEEETQYF.

V is TRBV28 and J is TRBJ2-3; D is perhaps TRBD2 (6 bases). The V end was cut by 3 bases, the J end by 2 bases, with 18 bases between. The germline V gene encodes CDR1 MDHEN and CDR2 SYDVKM. The CDR3 runs to 17 residues. The CDR3 reads CASSLPWTTYPTDTQYF. DNA for the CDR3: TGTGCCAGCAGTTTGCCGTGGACTACCTACCCCACAGATACGCAGTATTTT. Filled out from reference TRBV28 and TRBJ2-3, the complete variable domain reads DVKVTQSSRYLVKRTGEKVFLECVQDMDHENMFWYRQDPGLGLRLIYFSYDVKMKEKGDIPEGYSVSREKKERFSLILESASTNQTSMYLCASSLPWTTYPTDTQYFGPGTRLTVL.

The CDR3 is CAWSREYEQYF. Here the CDR3 DNA reads TGTGCCTGGAGTAGGGAGTACGAGCAGTACTTC. This chain joins TRBV30 and TRBJ2-5; TRBD2 is a possible D gene (5 bases). The DNA end favors TRBJ2-7, so the J call may be wrong. Looked up from germline, CDR1 is GTSNPN and CDR2 is SVGIG (reference sequence). The CDR3 has 11 residues.

A note on this clone: Other DNA sequences in this specimen translate into the identical CDR3. The CDR3 DNA follows: TGTGCCAGCAGTGCGGGGGGCAATCAGCCCCAGCATTTT. It specifies CASSAGGNQPQHF. V gene TRBV25-1 combines with J gene TRBJ1-5, with D maybe TRBD1 (5 bases). Germline-derived CDR1 and CDR2 are MGHDK and SYGVNS. There are 13 residues in the CDR3. V was cut by 4 bases and J by 2 bases, with 6 bases left in between.

The rearrangement uses TRBV9 and TRBJ2-1; TRBD1 is a possible D gene (6 bases). V shed 3 bases and J shed 5 bases, with 9 bases lying between them. The CDR3 totals 13 residues. Germline CDR1 reads SGDLS; CDR2 reads YYNGEE. In DNA form, the CDR3 reads TGTGCCAGCAGCGCCGCAGGGGACAATGAGCAGTTCTTC. Translated: CASSAAGDNEQFF.

The chain has TRBV5-8 and TRBJ2-3; D possibly matches TRBD1 or TRBD2 (5 bases each). V was trimmed by 0 bases and J by 4 bases, leaving 15 bases between them. This CDR3 region has 16 residues. Germline CDR1 and CDR2: SGHTS and YDEGEE. CDR3 region: CASSLAGPRDADTQYF. In DNA form, the CDR3 reads TGTGCCAGCAGCTTGGCGGGCCCCAGGGACGCAGATACGCAGTATTTT.